This TCR beta chain is drawn from a study of T cell repertoires in cytomegalovirus infection. Across the whole study: CMV infection and matching HLA type were both indicated by public TCR beta signatures.

The germline V gene encodes CDR1 SGHVS and CDR2 FNYEAQ. The CDR3 is 16 amino acids. V lost 2 bases and J lost 0, with 11 bases in between. TCRdb itself ran the reads through MiXCR, one entry per CDR3 protein. In the table there are under 600,000 distinct CDR3 sequences, approximately 15% of which are singletons. This clonotype was observed at least ten times. Its antigen is not identified. Regarding the study as a whole: Cumulative public TCR beta family frequency identified carriers of CMV plus the relevant HLA. Clonotypes of TCR beta that were HLA-C-restricted and CMV-specific dominated the ex vivo response.

The TCR sequence derives from a human donor in good health (CMV status not recorded). Some clones in this sample may be carry-over from other donors' samples. The chain uses TRBV7-6 and TRBJ2-1, with D maybe TRBD2 (6 bases). Sequencing used CD8+ T cells from PBMCs. The CDR3 nucleotides read TGTGCCAGCAGCTTATTGACTAGAAGCTCCTACAATGAGCAGTTCTTC. Its translation: CASSLLTRSSYNEQFF.